This TCR beta chain appears in the sequencing data of a study of beta chain features in type 1 diabetes. Overall study results and limits: Moderate but significant shortening of TCRB CDR3s was recorded in all four CD4+ subsets from Type 1 diabetes patients.

This clone was picked up a small number of times. Its cognate antigen is unknown. The sequenced template was cDNA made from the entire isolated RNA. Clones were read by immunoSEQ multiplex PCR, and TCRdb kept only the in-frame ones, dropping some. The sample has about 180,000 clones, approximately 13% seen once; the top ten hold about 0.59%. Every donor provided one heparinised blood draw, which averaged roughly 120 mL. Per germline, CDR1 SQVTM and CDR2 ANQGSEA. The CDR3 has 15 amino acids. Sample: central memory CD4+ T cells from blood. The sequence was collected from a woman between 18 and 29 years old in good health. This rearrangement joins TRBV29-1 to TRBJ2-5; 9 nucleotides line up with TRBD2. The J call is uncertain, as TRBJ2-7 better fits the DNA end. The CDR3 coding sequence is TGCAGCGTTGTCGAAACTAGCGGGCGAGCCTACGAGCAGTACTTC. Residues: CSVVETSGRAYEQYF.